These 19 T cell receptor beta chains came from one sample sequenced in a study of identical twins. TCRdb passed the 5' RACE reads through MiXCR, listing each CDR3 protein once. The repertoire includes some 1,700,000 distinct CDR3 sequences, roughly a third of them detected once, and around 0.25% sits in the top ten. The source material was cord blood. All receptors derive from a newborn girl in good health.

J is TRBJ2-5 and V is TRBV5-1; a possible D gene is TRBD2 (5 bases). Trimming pared 4 bases from V and 5 bases from J, leaving 9 bases between. CDR3 length: 12 amino acids. Germline lookup yields CDR1 SGHRS and CDR2 YFSETQ. CDR3 DNA sequence: TGCGCCAGCAGCGGGAGTGTTGAGACCCAGTACTTC. It is translated as CASSGSVETQYF.

The CDR3 region is CSVDHSPYGYTF. The CDR3 DNA reads TGCAGCGTTGATCACAGTCCCTATGGCTACACCTTC. This sequence joins TRBV29-1 and TRBJ1-2; D is undetermined. The V gene lost 3 bases and the J gene lost 4 bases, with 9 bases spanning the gap. The CDR3 spans 12 residues. In germline, CDR1 is SQVTM, CDR2 ANQGSEA.

The rearrangement links TRBV7-9 to TRBJ2-1; no definite D call. Germline-derived CDR1 and CDR2 are SEHNR and FQNEAQ (reference sequence). The CDR3 is made up of 12 amino acids. The V end was cut by 7 bases, the J end by 7 bases, with 11 bases between. CDR3 sequence reads: CASTFIKNEQFF. The CDR3 coding sequence is TGTGCCAGCACCTTTATAAAGAATGAGCAGTTCTTC.

This clonotype has a single count. The chain combines TRBV15 with TRBJ2-1; D is possibly TRBD1 or TRBD2 (6 bases each). CDR3 size: 14 residues. Germline CDR1 reads LNHNV; CDR2 reads YYDKDF (reference sequence). V lost 1 base and J 10 bases, leaving 14 bases between the germline ends. Here the CDR3 DNA reads TGTGCCACCAGCAGAGGGCCGGGGGCAAGAGAGCAGTTCTTC. Protein sequence: CATSRGPGAREQFF.

The CDR3 region is CASSPGTQQFF. In DNA form, the CDR3 reads TGTGCCAGCTCACCGGGAACCCAACAGTTCTTC. The V call is TRBV18, the J call TRBJ2-1; D not certain. Germline V gene lookup returns CDR1 KGHSH and CDR2 LQKENI. This CDR3 has 11 residues. Trimming left V 3 bases short and J 13 bases short, with 10 bases between.

The chain carries TRBV11-2 and TRBJ2-1; the D gene is possibly TRBD2 (6 bases). The CDR3 extends over 11 amino acids. Germline-derived CDR1 and CDR2 are SGHAT and FQNNGV. V dropped 1 base and J dropped 12 bases, with 7 bases sitting between them. The CDR3 loop reads CASSLAGRQFF. The CDR3 nucleotides read TGTGCCAGCAGCTTAGCCGGGAGGCAGTTCTTC.

As to this clonotype: The junction shows a germline mismatch at one end, possibly a read error. J is TRBJ1-5 and V is TRBV7-8; D gene uncertain. Germline CDR1 reads SGHVS; CDR2 reads FQNEAQ. This CDR3 has 15 residues. This CDR3 reads CASGLVGNSNQPQHF. In DNA form, the CDR3 reads TGTGCCAGCGGCTTAGTCGGGAATAGCAATCAGCCCCAGCATTTT.

This clonotype was recorded many times. The CDR3 DNA is TGCAGCCTGGGTGGGCAAGTAGGTGAGCAGTTCTTC. It specifies CSLGGQVGEQFF. The chain has TRBV29-1 and TRBJ2-1; no definite D call. V shed 8 bases and J shed 9 bases, with 17 bases lying between them. The CDR3 contains 12 residues. The germline V gene has CDR1 SQVTM and CDR2 ANQGSEA.

V gene TRBV13 combines with J gene TRBJ2-6; D might be TRBD1 or TRBD2, each matching 6 bases. This CDR3 is built from 19 residues. Germline-derived CDR1 and CDR2 are PRHDT and FYEKMQ (reference sequence). The ends were cut back, 1 base at V and 0 bases at J, with 16 bases in the middle. CDR3 DNA sequence: TGTGCCAGCAGCTTAGTTCGGGGGCGCGTTTTCTCTGGGGCCAACGTCCTGACTTTC. Residues: CASSLVRGRVFSGANVLTF.

This clonotype has only a few counts. The rearrangement joins TRBV28 to TRBJ2-5, with D perhaps TRBD2 (5 bases). This CDR3 is built from 13 residues. The V gene lost 3 bases and the J gene lost 3 bases, with 8 bases spanning the gap. Germline CDR1 reads MDHEN; CDR2 reads SYDVKM. The CDR3 coding sequence is TGTGCCAGCAGTTTTATGGGAGAAGAGACCCAGTACTTC. Protein: CASSFMGEETQYF.

This clonotype has just a few counts. The chain links TRBV6-5 to TRBJ2-7; no clear D. The CDR3 is 13 amino acids. CDR1 and CDR2 from the germline V gene are MNHEY and SVGAGI. Between the trimmed V and J ends, which lost 5 bases and 3 bases, there was a span of 11 bases. Here the CDR3 reads CASSDPDLYEQYF. The CDR3 DNA sequence: TGTGCCAGCAGTGATCCGGATCTCTACGAGCAGTACTTC.

The V gene is TRBV27, the J gene TRBJ2-7, with 10 bases matching TRBD2. With 3 bases clipped from V and 0 bases from J, the junction kept 8 bases outside the gene matches. Germline-derived CDR1 and CDR2 are MNHEY and SMNVEV (reference sequence). This CDR3 has 17 amino acids. CDR3 residues: CASSFSASGSRSYEQYF. Here the CDR3 DNA reads TGTGCCAGCAGTTTTTCGGCTAGCGGGAGTCGCTCCTACGAGCAGTACTTC.

The chain is built from TRBV28 and TRBJ2-7; the D gene is possibly TRBD1 (5 bases). Germline-derived CDR1 and CDR2 are MDHEN and SYDVKM. The germline V and J ends were trimmed by 10 bases and 3 bases, with 16 bases remaining between them. This CDR3 is built from 13 residues. The CDR3 here is CANRLRGGYEQYF. DNA for the CDR3: TGTGCCAACAGACTTAGGGGCGGCTACGAGCAGTACTTC.

The J gene is TRBJ2-2, the V gene TRBV20-1; 7 bases agree with TRBD2. The CDR3 has 14 amino acids. CDR1 and CDR2 from the germline V gene are DFQATT and SNEGSKA (reference sequence). V lost 6 bases and J lost 0; bases outside the gene matches: 4. CDR3 loop: CSAGGLSNTGELFF. CDR3 bases: TGCAGTGCGGGGGGACTATCGAACACCGGGGAGCTGTTTTTT.

In DNA, the CDR3 is TGCAGTGCCCTATCCCCCTGGATGCTGGGGCAAGAGACCCAGTACTTC. It is translated as CSALSPWMLGQETQYF. This chain links TRBV20-1 with TRBJ2-5, with D uncertain. The CDR3 runs to 16 residues. The V gene lost 6 bases and the J gene lost 2 bases, with 22 bases spanning the gap. CDR1 and CDR2 (germline): DFQATT, SNEGSKA (reference sequence).

The J gene is TRBJ1-6, the V gene TRBV13; 8 nucleotides line up with TRBD1. Germline V CDR1 and CDR2: PRHDT, FYEKMQ (reference sequence). V dropped 5 bases and J dropped 6; count of bases not matched to a gene: 6. The CDR3 length is 15 residues. The CDR3 sequence is CASSTRTGSNSPLHF. CDR3 DNA sequence: TGTGCCAGCAGCACCCGGACAGGGAGTAATTCACCCCTCCACTTT.

The V gene is TRBV6-6, the J gene TRBJ2-2, with D possibly matching TRBD1 (6 bases). Germline V lookup: CDR1 MNHNY, CDR2 SVGAGI (reference sequence). V shed 7 bases and J shed 7 bases, with 13 bases lying between them. The CDR3 spans 13 residues. CDR3 residues: CASNTGTGGELFF. The CDR3 nucleotides read TGTGCCAGCAATACAGGGACCGGCGGGGAGCTGTTTTTT.

This chain joins TRBV9 and TRBJ2-1; 9 positions agree with TRBD2. With V trimmed by 4 bases and J by 7 bases, 9 bases remained unmatched. This CDR3 is 15 amino acids long. Germline V lookup: CDR1 SGDLS, CDR2 YYNGEE. CDR3 nucleotide sequence: TGTGCCAGCAGCACCATAGCGGGAGCGATGAATGAGCAGTTCTTC. As protein: CASSTIAGAMNEQFF.

The V call is TRBV6-1, the J call TRBJ2-7; 10 positions agree with TRBD1. The trim removed 6 bases at V and 2 bases at J, leaving 7 bases unmatched. The CDR3 has 15 amino acids. The V gene's germline CDR1 is MNHNS and CDR2 SASEGT. The CDR3 is CASSDGTGVTYEQYF. As DNA, the CDR3 is TGTGCCAGCAGCGACGGGACAGGGGTTACCTACGAGCAGTACTTC.